Listed below are T cell receptor beta chains from one sample, sequenced in a study of cytomegalovirus exposure and HLA in healthy donors. Generated by immunoSEQ multiplex PCR, the TCRdb table keeps only in-frame clones and is missing some. The specimen's table records approximately 80,000 clones. The material sequenced was PBMCs. The receptors stem from a young woman in good health and CMV-seronegative. Each CDR3 is given with its conserved first and last residue. The D gene is left open where the match is weak.

D,V,CDR3
-,TRBV4-1,CASSLRPGTGNTIYF
TRBD1,TRBV19,CASSSGQPNEKLFF
-,TRBV30,CAGGRGAGLTGELFF
TRBD2,TRBV6-1,CASSEREGPYEQYF
TRBD2,TRBV27,CASSPRVRGSGGYEQYF
-,TRBV27,CASSLLTSSSYNEQFF
-,TRBV4-1,CASSPGTIPQETQYF
TRBD2,TRBV30,CAWKRGTHYEQYF
TRBD1,TRBV30,CAWTVGQGGGYTF
-,TRBV11-2,CASSPRSGSGNTIYF
-,TRBV4-1,CASSQDHGRYEQYF
TRBD1,TRBV4-1,CASSLGQGTTEAFF
-,TRBV30,CAWSRGTSSYEQYF
-,TRBV30,CAWSAGNYGYTF
-,TRBV5-5,CASSLGVSATYEQYF
-,TRBV6-5,CASSYSGAGETQYF
TRBD1,TRBV29-1,CSVTTGGAKAEAFF
-,TRBV7-9,CASSHSGNYGYTF
-,TRBV7-9,CASSLAGADYEQFF
TRBD2,TRBV5-1,CASSLGGGRNTGELFF
-,TRBV29-1,CSVVRGRAEAFF
TRBD2,TRBV15,CATRLAGVDEQYF
-,TRBV5-4,CASSLTAGITDTQYF
-,TRBV5-4,CASSPLAGNTEAFF
TRBD2,TRBV5-5,CASSLGPSGGSYNEQFF
-,TRBV6-1,CASSELDKISGNTIYF
-,TRBV5-4,CASSLGGRMGNTEAFF
TRBD1,TRBV19,CASSVTGGRSNQPQHF
TRBD1,TRBV5-4,CASSRPGQGDYGYTF
-,TRBV2,CASSPETEKYF
-,TRBV5-1,CASRAQGNTEAFF
-,TRBV28,CASEGDTFTEAFF